The sequence of this T cell receptor beta chain was determined in a study of blood T cells in healthy people across ages. At the level of the study: Template switching recovered approximately one barcoded beta molecule for every two T cells.

Study conclusions and caveats: Naive T cell percentage showed a strong correlation with the diversity of TCR beta.

The total RNA that was extracted per sample amounted to at least 5.5 micrograms. A second about 7 to 11 cycle PCR used barcoded and J-beta primers. TCRdb re-called the 5' RACE reads with MiXCR, one entry per CDR3 protein. The table has 1.5 million to 2 million distinct CDR3 sequences, 30% to 40% seen once. Trimming left V 2 bases short and J 8 bases short, with 7 bases between. Germline V gene lookup returns CDR1 MDHEN and CDR2 SYDVKM. This CDR3 region has 12 residues. The table lists this clonotype with a few counts. Its antigen is as yet unknown. This chain uses TRBV28 with TRBJ2-1; D remains unclear. The sequenced sample was blood. The source of this sequence is a human donor in good health. CDR3 nucleotide sequence: TGTGCCAGCAGTTTAACACACGATGAGCAGTTCTTC. Translating gives CASSLTHDEQFF.